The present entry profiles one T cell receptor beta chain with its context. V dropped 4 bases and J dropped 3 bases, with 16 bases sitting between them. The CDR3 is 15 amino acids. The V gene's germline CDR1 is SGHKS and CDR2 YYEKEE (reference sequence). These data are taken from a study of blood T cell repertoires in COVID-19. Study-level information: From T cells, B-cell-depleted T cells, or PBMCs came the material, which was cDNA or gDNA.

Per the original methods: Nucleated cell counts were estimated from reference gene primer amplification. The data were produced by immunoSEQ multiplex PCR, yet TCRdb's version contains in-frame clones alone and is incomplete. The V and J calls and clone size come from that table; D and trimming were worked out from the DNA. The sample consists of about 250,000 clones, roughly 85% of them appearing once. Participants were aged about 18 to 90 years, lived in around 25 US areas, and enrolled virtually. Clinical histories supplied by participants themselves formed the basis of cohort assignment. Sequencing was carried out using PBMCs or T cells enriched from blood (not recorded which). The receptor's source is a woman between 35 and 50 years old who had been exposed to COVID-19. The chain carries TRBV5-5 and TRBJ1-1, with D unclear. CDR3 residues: CASSPSLQMYTEAFF. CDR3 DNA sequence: TGTGCCAGCAGCCCTTCCCTCCAGATGTACACTGAAGCTTTCTTT.